The 9 T cell receptor beta chains reported below all come from one sample, sequenced in a study of metastatic and nonmetastatic thyroid tumors (dated by TCRdb to about 2020). The library was obtained by PCR. Sequencer: Illumina HiSeq 4000. Through fastp at Q25 and MiXCR, TCRdb rebuilt clones from the public reads, retaining in-frame beta chains. The sample profile shows roughly 64,000 clones; under 5% of them were found once. Jointly, the top ten make up about 22% of the sample. None of the patients had been given any treatment before thyroid surgery. The sequenced sample was blood. These receptors came from a female donor with papillary thyroid cancer or a benign thyroid nodule (not recorded which). Some clones in this sample may be carry-over from other donors' samples.

The chain couples TRBV28 to TRBJ2-7; 13 bases line up with TRBD2. There are 16 residues in the CDR3. CDR1 and CDR2 (germline): MDHEN, SYDVKM. The V gene end was trimmed by 7 bases and the J gene end by 0 bases; junction bases not matched to a gene: 6. CDR3 coding DNA: TGTGCCAGCACTCCTGGACTAGCGGGAGCCTCCTACGAGCAGTACTTC. It is translated as CASTPGLAGASYEQYF.

Many counts were recorded for this clone. This sample also contains other DNA sequences that code for the same CDR3. V and J are TRBV4-1 and TRBJ1-4; a weak D match, TRBD1 (5 bases). With 5 bases removed from V and 0 bases from J, the gap between germline ends came to 13 bases. Germline CDR1 reads MGHRA; CDR2 reads YSYEKL. The CDR3 length is 16 residues. The CDR3 region has the DNA TGCGCCAGCAGCAACCGGGACGGCACAACTAATGAAAAACTGTTTTTT. It specifies CASSNRDGTTNEKLFF.

This clone was counted at least ten times. The chain employs TRBV19 and TRBJ2-7; maybe TRBD2 (6 bases). The CDR3 contains 17 residues. Trimming removed 5 bases at V and 1 base at J, with 21 bases between. CDR1 and CDR2 (germline): LNHDA, SQIVND (reference sequence). The CDR3 spells CASSRPPRGGESYEQYF. The CDR3 region has the DNA TGTGCCAGTAGTCGGCCCCCGAGGGGAGGAGAGTCCTACGAGCAGTACTTC.

This clone occurred many times. The chain couples TRBV12-5 to TRBJ2-3; unclear D gene. Trimming stripped 6 bases from V and 1 base from J, with 11 bases between. CDR3 length: 14 amino acids. Germline-derived CDR1 and CDR2 are LGHNT and FRNRAP. CDR3 coding DNA: TGTGCTAGTGGCCCACCGAGAGGCACAGATACGCAGTATTTT. This gives the protein CASGPPRGTDTQYF.

This clone was observed a few times. Relative to the germline gene, one junction end is altered; a read error may explain this. This sequence joins TRBV6-1 and TRBJ2-1; D is perhaps TRBD2 (6 bases). Germline loops: CDR1 MNHNS, CDR2 SASEGT. This CDR3 is built from 14 residues. The DNA of the CDR3 is TGTGCCAGCACAAGACGGGACTCCTACAATGAACAGTTCTTC. Its translation: CASTRRDSYNEQFF.

The CDR3 here is CASSITGEVREQYF. CDR3 coding DNA: TGTGCCAGTAGTATAACCGGCGAGGTTAGAGAGCAGTACTTC. The chain employs TRBV19 and TRBJ2-7; D remains ambiguous. V shed 2 bases and J shed 7 bases, with 15 bases lying between them. This CDR3 is 14 amino acids long. Germline lookup yields CDR1 LNHDA and CDR2 SQIVND (reference sequence).

This clone was recorded many times. The rearrangement uses TRBV19 and TRBJ1-6; D remains unclear. The V gene lost 5 bases and the J gene lost 8 bases, with 16 bases spanning the gap. The CDR3 runs to 15 residues. Germline assignment: CDR1 LNHDA and CDR2 SQIVND (reference sequence). The CDR3 sequence: CASSFKDFGDSPLHF. The DNA of the CDR3 is TGTGCCAGTAGTTTTAAGGACTTCGGGGATTCACCCCTCCACTTT.

This clone was counted at least ten times. This chain connects TRBV3-1 to TRBJ2-7, with no clear D. V was shortened by 0 bases and J by 6 bases, with 9 bases between the two germline ends. CDR1 and CDR2 (germline): LGHDT, YNNKEL (reference sequence). The CDR3 is 13 amino acids. The CDR3 DNA follows: TGTGCCAGCAGCCAAGAAGTATGGGGCGAGCAGTACTTC. Translation gives CASSQEVWGEQYF.

In this sample, this clone turned up many times. This chain joins TRBV4-1 and TRBJ2-1, with D maybe TRBD2 (6 bases). This CDR3 spans 17 amino acids. CDR1 and CDR2 from the germline V gene are MGHRA and YSYEKL. The germline V and J ends were trimmed by 1 base and 4 bases, with 17 bases remaining between them. The CDR3: CASSQVYGSFVYNEQFF. The CDR3 nucleotides are TGCGCCAGCAGCCAAGTTTACGGGAGCTTTGTGTACAATGAGCAGTTCTTC.